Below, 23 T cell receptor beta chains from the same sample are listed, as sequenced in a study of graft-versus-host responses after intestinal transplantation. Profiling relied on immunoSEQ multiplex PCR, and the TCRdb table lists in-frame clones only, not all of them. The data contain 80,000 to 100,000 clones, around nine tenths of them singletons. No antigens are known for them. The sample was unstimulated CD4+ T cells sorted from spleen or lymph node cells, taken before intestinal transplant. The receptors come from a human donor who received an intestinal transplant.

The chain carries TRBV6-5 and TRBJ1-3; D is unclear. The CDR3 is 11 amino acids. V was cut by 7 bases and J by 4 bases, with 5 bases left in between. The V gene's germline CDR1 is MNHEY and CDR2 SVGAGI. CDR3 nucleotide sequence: TGTGCCAGCAACAAGGGAAACACCATATATTTT. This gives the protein CASNKGNTIYF.

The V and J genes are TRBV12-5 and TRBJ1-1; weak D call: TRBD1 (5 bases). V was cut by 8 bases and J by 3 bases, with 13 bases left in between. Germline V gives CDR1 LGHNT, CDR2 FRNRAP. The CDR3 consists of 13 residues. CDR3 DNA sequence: TGTGCTAGTTACGGGGGTTGGGACACTGAAGCTTTCTTT. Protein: CASYGGWDTEAFF.

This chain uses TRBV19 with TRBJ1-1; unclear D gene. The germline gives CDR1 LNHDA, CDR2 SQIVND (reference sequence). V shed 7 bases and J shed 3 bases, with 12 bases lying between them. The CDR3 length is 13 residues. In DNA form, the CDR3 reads TGTGCCAGTACCCGTAGGAGGGACACTGAAGCTTTCTTT. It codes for CASTRRRDTEAFF.

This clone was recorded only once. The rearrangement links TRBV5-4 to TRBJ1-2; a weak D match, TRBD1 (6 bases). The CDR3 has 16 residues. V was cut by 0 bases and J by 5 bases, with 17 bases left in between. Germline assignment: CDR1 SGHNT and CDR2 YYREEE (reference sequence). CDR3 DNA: TGTGCCAGCAGCTTGGCAGGGGCCGCAATCCCTTATGGCTACACCTTC. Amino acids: CASSLAGAAIPYGYTF.

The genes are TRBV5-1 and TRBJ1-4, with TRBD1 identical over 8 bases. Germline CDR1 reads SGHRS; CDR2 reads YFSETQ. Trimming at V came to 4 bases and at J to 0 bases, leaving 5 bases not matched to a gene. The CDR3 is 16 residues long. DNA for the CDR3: TGCGCCAGCAGCCCGACAGGGGTGACAACTAATGAAAAACTGTTTTTT. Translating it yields CASSPTGVTTNEKLFF.

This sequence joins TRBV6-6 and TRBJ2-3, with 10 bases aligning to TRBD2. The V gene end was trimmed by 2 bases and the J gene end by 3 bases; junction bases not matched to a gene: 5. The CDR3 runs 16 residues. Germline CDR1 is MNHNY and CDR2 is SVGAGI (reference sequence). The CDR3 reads CASSYSGRAGTDTQYF. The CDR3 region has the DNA TGTGCCAGCAGTTACAGCGGGAGGGCCGGAACAGATACGCAGTATTTT.

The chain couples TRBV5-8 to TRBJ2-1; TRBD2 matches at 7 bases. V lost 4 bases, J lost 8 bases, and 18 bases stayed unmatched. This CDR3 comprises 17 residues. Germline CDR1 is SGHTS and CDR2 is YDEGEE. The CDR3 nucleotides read TGTGCCAGCAGCCCCGTCCGTCCGCACGGTGGGAGGGATGAGCAGTTCTTC. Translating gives CASSPVRPHGGRDEQFF. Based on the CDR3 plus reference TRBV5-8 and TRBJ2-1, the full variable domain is EAGVTQSPTHLIKTRGQQATLRCSPISGHTSVYWYQQALGLGLQFLLWYDEGEERNRGNFPPRFSGRQFPNYSSELNVNALELEDSALYLCASSPVRPHGGRDEQFFGPGTRLTVL.

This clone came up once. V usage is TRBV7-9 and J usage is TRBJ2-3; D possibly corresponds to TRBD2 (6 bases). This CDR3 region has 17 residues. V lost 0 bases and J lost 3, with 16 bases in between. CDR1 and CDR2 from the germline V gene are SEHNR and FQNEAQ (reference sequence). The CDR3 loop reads CASSLARTRGGTDTQYF. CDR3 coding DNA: TGTGCCAGCAGCTTAGCGCGAACTAGAGGAGGGACAGATACGCAGTATTTT.

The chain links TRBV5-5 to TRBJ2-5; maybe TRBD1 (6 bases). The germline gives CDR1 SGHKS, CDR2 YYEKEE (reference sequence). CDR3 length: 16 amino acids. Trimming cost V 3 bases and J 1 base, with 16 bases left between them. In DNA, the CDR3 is TGTGCCAGCAGCTCCGGAACAGGGTATAGCCAAGAGACCCAGTACTTC. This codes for CASSSGTGYSQETQYF.

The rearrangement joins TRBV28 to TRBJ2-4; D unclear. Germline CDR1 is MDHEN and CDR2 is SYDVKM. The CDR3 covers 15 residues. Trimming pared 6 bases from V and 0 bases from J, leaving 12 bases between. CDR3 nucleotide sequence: TGTGCCAGCAGCCCGTTGGAGATAGCCAAAAACATTCAGTACTTC. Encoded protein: CASSPLEIAKNIQYF.

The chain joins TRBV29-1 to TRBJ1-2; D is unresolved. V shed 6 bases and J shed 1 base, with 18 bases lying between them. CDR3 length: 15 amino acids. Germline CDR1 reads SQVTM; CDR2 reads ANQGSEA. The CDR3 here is CSVRIEGMYNYGYTF. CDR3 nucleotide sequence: TGCAGCGTACGCATTGAGGGAATGTATAACTATGGCTACACCTTC.

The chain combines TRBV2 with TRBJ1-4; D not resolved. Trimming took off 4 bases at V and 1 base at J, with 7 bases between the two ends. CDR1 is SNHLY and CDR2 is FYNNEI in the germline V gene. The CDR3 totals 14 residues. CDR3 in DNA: TGTGCCAGCAGTGGCTCGGTAACTAATGAAAAACTGTTTTTT. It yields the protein CASSGSVTNEKLFF.

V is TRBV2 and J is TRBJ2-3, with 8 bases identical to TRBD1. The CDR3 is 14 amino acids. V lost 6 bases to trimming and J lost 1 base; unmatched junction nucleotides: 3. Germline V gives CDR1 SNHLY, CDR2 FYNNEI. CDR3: CASSQGARTDTQYF. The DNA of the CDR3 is TGTGCCAGCAGCCAGGGGGCCCGCACAGATACGCAGTATTTT.

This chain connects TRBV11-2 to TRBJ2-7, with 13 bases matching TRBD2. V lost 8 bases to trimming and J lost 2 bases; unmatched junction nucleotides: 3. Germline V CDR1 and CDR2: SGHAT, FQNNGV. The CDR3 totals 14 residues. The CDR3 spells CASGGTSGTYEQYF. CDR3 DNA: TGTGCCAGCGGCGGGACTAGCGGGACCTACGAGCAGTACTTC.

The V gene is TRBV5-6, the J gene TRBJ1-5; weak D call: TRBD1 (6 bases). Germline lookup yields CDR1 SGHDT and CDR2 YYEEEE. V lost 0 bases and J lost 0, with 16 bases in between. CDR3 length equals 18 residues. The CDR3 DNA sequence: TGTGCCAGCAGCTTGGGCGGGGGCGAGCTCTATAGCAATCAGCCCCAGCATTTT. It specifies CASSLGGGELYSNQPQHF.

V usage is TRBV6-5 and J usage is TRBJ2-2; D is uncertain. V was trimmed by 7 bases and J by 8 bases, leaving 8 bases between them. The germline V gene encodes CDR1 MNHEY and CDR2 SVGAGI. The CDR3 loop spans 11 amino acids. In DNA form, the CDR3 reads TGTGCCAGCATCAGAGGAGGGGAGCTGTTTTTT. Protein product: CASIRGGELFF.

DNA for the CDR3: TGTGCCACCAGCAGAGATATTCTAGCGGGAGGGAGGGACACCGGGGAGCTGTTTTTT. It translates to CATSRDILAGGRDTGELFF. V gene TRBV15 combines with J gene TRBJ2-2; 12 positions match TRBD2. Per germline, CDR1 LNHNV and CDR2 YYDKDF (reference sequence). This CDR3 has 19 amino acids. With 0 bases clipped from V and 3 bases from J, the junction kept 8 bases outside the gene matches.

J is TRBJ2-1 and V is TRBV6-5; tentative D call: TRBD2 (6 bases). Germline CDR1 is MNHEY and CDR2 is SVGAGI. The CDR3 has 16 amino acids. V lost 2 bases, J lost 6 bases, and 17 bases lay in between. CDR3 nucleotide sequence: TGTGCCAGCAGTTACCAAGCCGGGACTTTCATCAATGAGCAGTTCTTC. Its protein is CASSYQAGTFINEQFF.

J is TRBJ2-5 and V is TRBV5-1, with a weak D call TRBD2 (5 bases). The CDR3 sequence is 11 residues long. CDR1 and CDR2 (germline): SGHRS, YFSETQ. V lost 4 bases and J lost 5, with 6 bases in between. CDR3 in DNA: TGCGCCAGCAGCAGGGAGGAGACCCAGTACTTC. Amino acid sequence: CASSREETQYF.

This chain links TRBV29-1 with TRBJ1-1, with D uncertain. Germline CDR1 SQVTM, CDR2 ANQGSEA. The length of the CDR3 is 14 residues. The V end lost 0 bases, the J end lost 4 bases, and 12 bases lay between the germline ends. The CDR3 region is CSVEDGGLGTEAFF. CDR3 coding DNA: TGCAGCGTTGAAGATGGAGGGTTGGGCACTGAAGCTTTCTTT.

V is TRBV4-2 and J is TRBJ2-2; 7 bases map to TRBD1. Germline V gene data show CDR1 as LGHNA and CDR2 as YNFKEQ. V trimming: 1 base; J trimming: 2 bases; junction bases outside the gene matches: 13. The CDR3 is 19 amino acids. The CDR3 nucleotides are TGTGCCAGCAGCCAAGTCCAAAGTTTTCAGGGGGAAAACACCGGGGAGCTGTTTTTT. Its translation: CASSQVQSFQGENTGELFF.

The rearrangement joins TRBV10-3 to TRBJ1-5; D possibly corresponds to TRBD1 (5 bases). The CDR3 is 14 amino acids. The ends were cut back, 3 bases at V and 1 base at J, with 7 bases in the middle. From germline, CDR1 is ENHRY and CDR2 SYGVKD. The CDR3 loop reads CAISERTSNQPQHF. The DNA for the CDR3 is TGTGCCATCAGTGAAAGGACAAGCAATCAGCCCCAGCATTTT.

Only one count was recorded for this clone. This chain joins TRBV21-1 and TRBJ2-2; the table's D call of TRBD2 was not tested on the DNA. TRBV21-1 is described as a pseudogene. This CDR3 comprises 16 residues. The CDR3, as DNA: TGTGCGCCATTCGCCTGGGCGGGGGTTGGCACCGGGGAGCTGTTTTTT. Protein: CAPFAWAGVGTGELFF.